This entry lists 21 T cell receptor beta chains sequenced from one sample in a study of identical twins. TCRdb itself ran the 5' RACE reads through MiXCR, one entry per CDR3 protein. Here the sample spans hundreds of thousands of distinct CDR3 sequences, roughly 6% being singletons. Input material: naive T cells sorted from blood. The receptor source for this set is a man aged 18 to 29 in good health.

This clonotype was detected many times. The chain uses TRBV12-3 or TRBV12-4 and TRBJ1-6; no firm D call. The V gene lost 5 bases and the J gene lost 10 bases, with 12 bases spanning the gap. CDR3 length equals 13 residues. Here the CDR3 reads CASSPGTESPLHF. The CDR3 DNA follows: TGTGCCAGCAGTCCGGGCACCGAATCACCCCTCCACTTT.

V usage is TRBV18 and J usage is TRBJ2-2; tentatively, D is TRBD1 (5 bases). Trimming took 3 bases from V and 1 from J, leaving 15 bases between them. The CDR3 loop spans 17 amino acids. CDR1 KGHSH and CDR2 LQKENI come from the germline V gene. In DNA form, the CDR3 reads TGTGCCAGCTCACCGGGGCAGAGCCTACAGAACACCGGGGAGCTGTTTTTT. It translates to CASSPGQSLQNTGELFF.

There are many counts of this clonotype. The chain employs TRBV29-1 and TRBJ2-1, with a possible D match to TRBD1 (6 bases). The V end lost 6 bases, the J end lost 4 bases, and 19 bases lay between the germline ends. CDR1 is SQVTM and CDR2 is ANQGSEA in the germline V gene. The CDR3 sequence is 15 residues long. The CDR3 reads CSVPIHREWYNEQFF. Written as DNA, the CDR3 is TGCAGCGTGCCGATCCACAGGGAATGGTACAATGAGCAGTTCTTC.

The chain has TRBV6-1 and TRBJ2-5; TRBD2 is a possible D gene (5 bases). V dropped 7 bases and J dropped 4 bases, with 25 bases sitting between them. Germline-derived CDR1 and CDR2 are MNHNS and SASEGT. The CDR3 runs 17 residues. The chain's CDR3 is CASNSQVGARTPETQYF. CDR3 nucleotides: TGTGCCAGCAACTCACAAGTGGGAGCGCGGACCCCAGAGACCCAGTACTTC.

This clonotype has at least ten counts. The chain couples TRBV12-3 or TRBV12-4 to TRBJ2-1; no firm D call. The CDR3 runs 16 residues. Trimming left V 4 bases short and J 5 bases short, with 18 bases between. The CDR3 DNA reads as TGTGCCAGCAGTTCCCTAGACACCAGGCTAGACAATGAGCAGTTCTTC. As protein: CASSSLDTRLDNEQFF.

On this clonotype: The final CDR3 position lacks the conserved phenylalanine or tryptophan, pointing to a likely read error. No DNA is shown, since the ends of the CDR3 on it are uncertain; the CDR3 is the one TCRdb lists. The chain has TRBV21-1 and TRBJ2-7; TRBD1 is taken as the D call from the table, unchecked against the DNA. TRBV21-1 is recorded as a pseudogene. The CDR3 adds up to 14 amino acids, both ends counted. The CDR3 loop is CASSKEVRGAQQYL.

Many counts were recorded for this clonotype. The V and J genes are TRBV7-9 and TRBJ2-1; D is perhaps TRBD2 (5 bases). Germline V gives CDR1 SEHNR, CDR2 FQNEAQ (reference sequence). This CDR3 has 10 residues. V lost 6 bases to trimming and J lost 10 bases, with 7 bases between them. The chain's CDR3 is CASSSGEQFF. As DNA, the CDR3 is TGTGCCAGCAGTTCGGGAGAGCAGTTCTTC.

CDR3 nucleotides: TGTGCCAGCAGACCAATCCCCGGGACAGGGATTTTCATGAACACTGAAGCTTTCTTT. Translated: CASRPIPGTGIFMNTEAFF. J is TRBJ1-1 and V is TRBV11-2; 9 nucleotides match TRBD1. CDR1 is SGHAT and CDR2 is FQNNGV in the germline V gene. The CDR3 is 19 residues long. Trimming took 6 bases from V and 0 from J; bases not matched to a gene: 17.

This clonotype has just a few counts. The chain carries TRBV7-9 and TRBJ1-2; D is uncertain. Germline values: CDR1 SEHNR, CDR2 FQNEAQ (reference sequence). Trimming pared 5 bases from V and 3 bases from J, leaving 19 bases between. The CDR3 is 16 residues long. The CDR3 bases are TGTGCCAGCAGCCCCGAGTTAAGGGATCGTCACTATGGCTACACCTTC. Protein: CASSPELRDRHYGYTF.

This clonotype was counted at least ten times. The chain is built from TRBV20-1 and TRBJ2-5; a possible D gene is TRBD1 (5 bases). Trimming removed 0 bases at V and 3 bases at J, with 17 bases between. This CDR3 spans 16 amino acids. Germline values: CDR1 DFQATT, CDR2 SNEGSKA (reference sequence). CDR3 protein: CSAREGLRVGEETQYF. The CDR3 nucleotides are TGCAGTGCTAGAGAGGGGCTCCGGGTAGGAGAAGAGACCCAGTACTTC.

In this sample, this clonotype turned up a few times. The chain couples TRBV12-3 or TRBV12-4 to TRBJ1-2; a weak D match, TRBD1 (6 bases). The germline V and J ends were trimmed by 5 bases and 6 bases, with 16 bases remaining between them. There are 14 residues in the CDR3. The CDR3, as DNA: TGTGCCAGCAGTCCAGGACAGTCAAGGAATGGCTACACCTTC. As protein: CASSPGQSRNGYTF.

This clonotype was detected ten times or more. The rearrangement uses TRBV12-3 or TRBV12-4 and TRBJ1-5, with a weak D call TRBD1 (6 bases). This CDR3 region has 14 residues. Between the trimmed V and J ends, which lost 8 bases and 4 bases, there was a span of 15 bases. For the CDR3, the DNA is TGTGCCAGCCCGAGTCCAGGGGATAATCAGCCCCAGCATTTT. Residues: CASPSPGDNQPQHF.

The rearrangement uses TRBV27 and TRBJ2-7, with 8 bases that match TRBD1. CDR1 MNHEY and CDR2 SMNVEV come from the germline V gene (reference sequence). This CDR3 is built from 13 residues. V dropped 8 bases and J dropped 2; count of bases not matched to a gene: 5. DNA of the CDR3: TGTGCCAGCGCCGGGACAGGACCCTACGAGCAGTACTTC. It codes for CASAGTGPYEQYF.

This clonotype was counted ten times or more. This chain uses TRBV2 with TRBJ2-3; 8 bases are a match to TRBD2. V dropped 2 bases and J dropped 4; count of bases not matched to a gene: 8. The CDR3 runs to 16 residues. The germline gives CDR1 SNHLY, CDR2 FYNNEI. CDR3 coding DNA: TGTGCCAGCAGTGAATCTAGGCTAGCGGGCGCAGATACGCAGTATTTT. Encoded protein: CASSESRLAGADTQYF.

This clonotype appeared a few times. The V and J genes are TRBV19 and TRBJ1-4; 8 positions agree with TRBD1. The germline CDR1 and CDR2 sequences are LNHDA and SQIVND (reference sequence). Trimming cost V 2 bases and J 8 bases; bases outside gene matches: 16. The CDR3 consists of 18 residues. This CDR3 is CASSISGQVLTQGEKLFF. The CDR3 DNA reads TGTGCCAGTAGTATATCGGGACAGGTACTTACTCAGGGGGAAAAACTGTTTTTT.

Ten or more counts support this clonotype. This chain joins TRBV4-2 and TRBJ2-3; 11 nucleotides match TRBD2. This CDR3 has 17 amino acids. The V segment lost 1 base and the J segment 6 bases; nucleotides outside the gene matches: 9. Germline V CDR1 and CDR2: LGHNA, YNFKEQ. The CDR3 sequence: CASSQGRLAGGRDTQYF. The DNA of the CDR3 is TGTGCCAGCAGCCAAGGGCGGCTAGCGGGAGGAAGGGATACGCAGTATTTT.

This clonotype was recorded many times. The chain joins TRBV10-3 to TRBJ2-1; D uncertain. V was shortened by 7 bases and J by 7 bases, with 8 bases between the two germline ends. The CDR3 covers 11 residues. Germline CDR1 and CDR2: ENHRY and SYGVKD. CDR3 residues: CAITVSNEQFF. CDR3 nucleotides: TGTGCCATCACGGTTTCGAATGAGCAGTTCTTC.

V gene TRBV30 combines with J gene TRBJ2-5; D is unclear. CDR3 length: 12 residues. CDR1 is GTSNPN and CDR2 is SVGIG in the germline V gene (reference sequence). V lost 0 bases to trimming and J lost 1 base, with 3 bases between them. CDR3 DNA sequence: TGTGCCTGGAGTGTAACCCAAGAGACCCAGTACTTC. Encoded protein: CAWSVTQETQYF.

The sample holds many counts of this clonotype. The CDR3 DNA follows: TGTGCCAGCAGCAGGGGGACTTCCACCTTCTACAATGAGCAGTTCTTC. Translation: CASSRGTSTFYNEQFF. The chain employs TRBV27 and TRBJ2-1, with D possibly matching TRBD1 (7 bases). V lost 6 bases and J lost 3, with 18 bases in between. The germline V gene encodes CDR1 MNHEY and CDR2 SMNVEV (reference sequence). The CDR3 contains 16 residues.

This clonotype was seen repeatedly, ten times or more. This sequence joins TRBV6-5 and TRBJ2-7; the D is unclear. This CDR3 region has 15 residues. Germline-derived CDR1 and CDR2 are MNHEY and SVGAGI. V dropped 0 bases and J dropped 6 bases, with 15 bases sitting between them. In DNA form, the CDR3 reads TGTGCCAGCAGTTACTCAGCACTACCGACGTCCGAGCAGTACGTC. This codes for CASSYSALPTSEQYV.

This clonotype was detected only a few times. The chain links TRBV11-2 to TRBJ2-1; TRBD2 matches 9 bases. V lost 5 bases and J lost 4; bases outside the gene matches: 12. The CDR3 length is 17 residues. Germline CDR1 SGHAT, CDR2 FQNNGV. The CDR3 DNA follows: TGTGCCAGCAGCCCTCGGACTAGCGTTCACATATACAATGAGCAGTTCTTC. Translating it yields CASSPRTSVHIYNEQFF.